A selection of T cell receptor beta chains follows, all from one sample in a study of somatic mutations in cytotoxic T cells in rheumatoid arthritis. TCRdb's table, derived via immunoSEQ multiplex PCR, lists solely in-frame clones and lacks some. The sample has 10,000 or so clones, around four fifths seen once; the top ten hold about a fifth. Sequencing was done on a sample of CD8+ T cells sorted from blood. These receptors were taken from a man aged 50 to 59 in good health. Both conserved end residues are trimmed from each CDR3. Fields, in order: V gene, J gene, CDR3 protein.

V: TRBV6-6; J: TRBJ1-4; CDR3: ASSYNLRGWDEKLF
V: TRBV7-3; J: TRBJ2-1; CDR3: ASSPGLERVDEQF
V: TRBV7-8; J: TRBJ1-5; CDR3: ASSLRPPGAIQPQH
V: TRBV27; J: TRBJ2-3; CDR3: ASSPMGPPLTDTQY
V: TRBV6-1; J: TRBJ2-7; CDR3: ASRDGILRTYEQY
V: TRBV9; J: TRBJ1-1; CDR3: ASSTGQGTEAF
V: TRBV7-2; J: TRBJ1-1; CDR3: ASSSGLGSTEAF
V: TRBV27; J: TRBJ2-7; CDR3: ASSLGDRVFEQY
V: TRBV4-3; J: TRBJ1-1; CDR3: ASSPNAGQDTEAF
V: TRBV19; J: TRBJ2-4; CDR3: ASRGGGIQY
V: TRBV4-3; J: TRBJ2-7; CDR3: ASSQGTGGYGEQY
V: TRBV19; J: TRBJ2-7; CDR3: ASSIAEQYYEQY
V: TRBV27; J: TRBJ1-2; CDR3: ASSSHPSGGGGYT
V: TRBV28; J: TRBJ2-1; CDR3: ASSLFKRSSYNEQF
V: TRBV28; J: TRBJ2-3; CDR3: ASSTYRENLGGDTQY
V: TRBV27; J: TRBJ2-2; CDR3: ASSPRDRAATGELF